What follows are 31 T cell receptor beta chains derived from one specimen sequenced in a study of TIL therapy for anti-PD-1-resistant metastatic lung cancer. The time point here: pre-treatment sample, taken before nivolumab and TIL therapy. The immunoSEQ assay was v3. Method: immunoSEQ multiplex PCR; TCRdb's copy keeps in-frame clones and lacks some. The table has 50,000 to 65,000 clones, 55% to 75% seen once. This specimen consisted of blood, obtained at baseline. These receptors were taken from a person between 25 and 79 years old with non-small cell lung cancer.

V is TRBV6-5 and J is TRBJ1-1, with D possibly TRBD1 on 5 matching bases. Germline V lookup: CDR1 MNHEY, CDR2 SVGAGI. This CDR3 is built from 15 residues. Trimming pared 5 bases from V and 6 bases from J, leaving 19 bases between. CDR3 amino acids: CASSLSGFGVSEAFF. CDR3 in DNA: TGTGCCAGCAGTCTCTCAGGGTTCGGGGTCTCTGAAGCTTTCTTT.

CDR3 in DNA: TGTGCCAGTTCCCTCGGCGGGGGGGAAAAACTGTTTTTT. Its protein is CASSLGGGEKLFF. The rearrangement links TRBV7-2 to TRBJ1-4, with D maybe TRBD1 (5 bases). The CDR3 contains 13 residues. The V gene lost 9 bases and the J gene lost 8 bases, with 16 bases spanning the gap. Germline lookup yields CDR1 SGHTA and CDR2 FQGNSA.

The chain uses TRBV30 and TRBJ2-3; 8 bases agree with TRBD1. Germline trimming cut 5 bases from V and 0 bases from J; bases unmatched to any gene: 4. This CDR3 is built from 14 residues. CDR1 is GTSNPN and CDR2 is SVGIG in the germline V gene (reference sequence). The chain's CDR3 is CAWATGVSTDTQYF. CDR3 in DNA: TGTGCCTGGGCGACAGGGGTTAGCACAGATACGCAGTATTTT.

This rearrangement joins TRBV13 to TRBJ2-1, with D maybe TRBD1 (5 bases). CDR3 length: 15 residues. From germline, CDR1 is PRHDT and CDR2 FYEKMQ (reference sequence). Between the trimmed V and J ends, which lost 1 base and 5 bases, there was a span of 12 bases. The CDR3: CASSLDQGGDNEQFF. Written as DNA, the CDR3 is TGTGCCAGCAGCTTAGATCAGGGTGGGGACAATGAGCAGTTCTTC.

V usage is TRBV4-2 and J usage is TRBJ2-6; weak D call: TRBD2 (6 bases). CDR1 and CDR2 from the germline V gene are LGHNA and YNFKEQ. V was clipped by 2 bases and J by 2 bases, with 13 bases between them. The CDR3 contains 17 residues. The CDR3 region is CASSQLPLAAGANVLTF. CDR3 in DNA: TGTGCCAGCAGCCAATTACCTTTAGCGGCTGGGGCCAACGTCCTGACTTTC.

The chain employs TRBV28 and TRBJ1-5; D ambiguous. V was shortened by 3 bases and J by 11 bases, with 17 bases between the two germline ends. Per germline, CDR1 MDHEN and CDR2 SYDVKM. This CDR3 has 14 residues. The chain's CDR3 is CASSFLGRLLTQHF. The CDR3 coding sequence is TGTGCCAGCAGTTTTCTCGGCCGTTTGTTGACCCAGCATTTT.

The rearrangement uses TRBV6-1 and TRBJ1-5; D unclear. Trimming took 5 bases from V and 11 from J, leaving 13 bases between them. Germline V gives CDR1 MNHNS, CDR2 SASEGT. This CDR3 region has 12 residues. CDR3 loop: CASSIKDWSQHF. Written as DNA, the CDR3 is TGTGCCAGCAGTATAAAAGATTGGTCCCAGCATTTT.

This chain joins TRBV5-1 and TRBJ2-7, with TRBD1 matching 9 bases. Trimming took 0 bases from V and 1 from J; bases not matched to a gene: 2. Per the germline V gene, CDR1 is SGHRS and CDR2 is YFSETQ. The CDR3 runs to 15 residues. The CDR3 sequence is CASSLGTGVSYEQYF. The CDR3 DNA sequence: TGCGCCAGCAGCTTGGGGACAGGGGTTTCCTACGAGCAGTACTTC.

This clone was seen more than once but under ten times. The chain links TRBV7-9 to TRBJ2-7, with 10 bases identical to TRBD1. V gave up 10 bases and J gave up 3 bases; unmatched junction bases: 9. Germline assignment: CDR1 SEHNR and CDR2 FQNEAQ (reference sequence). The CDR3 runs to 14 residues. The CDR3 protein is CATSDRGLIYEQYF. The CDR3 nucleotides read TGTGCCACAAGTGACAGGGGGCTGATCTACGAGCAGTACTTC.

The chain couples TRBV7-9 to TRBJ2-5; the D is unclear. Germline-derived CDR1 and CDR2 are SEHNR and FQNEAQ (reference sequence). This CDR3 has 13 amino acids. V lost 5 bases to trimming and J lost 5 bases, with 12 bases between them. The CDR3 coding sequence is TGTGCCAGCAGCCCGGCCTTAGGGGAGACCCAGTACTTC. This encodes CASSPALGETQYF. Full variable domain (rest looked up from reference TRBV7-9 and TRBJ2-5): DTGVSQNPRHKITKRGQNVTFRCDPISEHNRLYWYRQTLGQGPEFLTYFQNEAQLEKSRLLSDRFSAERPKGSFSTLEIQRTEQGDSAMYLCASSPALGETQYFGPGTRLLVL.

This chain links TRBV5-6 with TRBJ1-1; TRBD1 might be the D (5 bases). The CDR3 has 14 residues. V dropped 4 bases and J dropped 4 bases, with 14 bases sitting between them. CDR1 is SGHDT and CDR2 is YYEEEE in the germline V gene. CDR3 DNA: TGTGCCAGCAGCAAACCAGGGATAGGCACTGAAGCTTTCTTT. This encodes CASSKPGIGTEAFF.

The count of this clone is one. CDR3 bases: TGTGCCAGCAGCTTGGAAGGTAGCGGGGTAATTAACGATGAGCAGTTCTTC. It is translated as CASSLEGSGVINDEQFF. The rearrangement links TRBV5-6 to TRBJ2-1; 8 bases line up with TRBD2. The CDR3 runs 17 residues. CDR1 is SGHDT, CDR2 YYEEEE, per germline. J gave up 8 bases and V 0 bases, and 13 bases lay outside the gene matches.

The chain combines TRBV6-5 with TRBJ2-7; perhaps TRBD2 as D (5 bases). This CDR3 has 14 residues. CDR1 is MNHEY, CDR2 SVGAGI, per germline. The V and J ends lost 2 bases and 4 bases respectively, with 12 bases between them. In DNA, the CDR3 is TGTGCCAGCAGTTACGCAGAGGGTCTGTACGAGCAGTACTTC. Translated, it gives CASSYAEGLYEQYF.

V and J are TRBV14 and TRBJ2-1, with a tentative D call TRBD1 (5 bases). V was cut by 1 base and J by 2 bases, with 12 bases left in between. This CDR3 has 16 residues. The germline V gene has CDR1 SGHDN and CDR2 FVKESK. As DNA, the CDR3 is TGTGCCAGCAGCCAAGGGGGCAGGTTGGCCTACAATGAGCAGTTCTTC. Residues: CASSQGGRLAYNEQFF.

The rearrangement joins TRBV6-5 to TRBJ2-1; 7 nucleotides align to TRBD2. The germline CDR1 and CDR2 sequences are MNHEY and SVGAGI. V was pared by 6 bases and J by 3 bases, with 8 bases of the junction left unmatched. The CDR3 is 15 residues long. This chain's CDR3 is CASRSSGALYNEQFF. CDR3 DNA: TGTGCCAGCAGATCTAGCGGAGCCCTCTACAATGAGCAGTTCTTC.

The chain links TRBV9 to TRBJ2-1, with 7 bases matching TRBD2. V shed 4 bases and J 10 bases; nucleotides not matched to a gene: 5. In germline, CDR1 is SGDLS, CDR2 YYNGEE. This CDR3 is built from 12 residues. The CDR3 here is CASSSLGGEQFF. The CDR3 coding sequence is TGTGCCAGCAGCTCCCTGGGGGGGGAGCAGTTCTTC.

This rearrangement joins TRBV11-2 to TRBJ2-7; D perhaps matches TRBD1 (6 bases). CDR1 and CDR2 from the germline V gene are SGHAT and FQNNGV. This CDR3 is built from 13 residues. The germline V and J ends were trimmed by 5 bases and 2 bases, with 10 bases remaining between them. The CDR3 sequence is CASSNGQTYEQYF. The CDR3, as DNA: TGTGCCAGCAGCAACGGACAGACCTACGAGCAGTACTTC.

This chain links TRBV5-1 with TRBJ2-1, with TRBD1 matching 8 bases. With 2 bases clipped from V and 8 bases from J, the junction kept 6 bases outside the gene matches. The CDR3 loop spans 14 amino acids. CDR1 is SGHRS and CDR2 is YFSETQ in the germline V gene. For the CDR3, the DNA is TGCGCCAGCAGCTTTCAGGGGGCCCAGGATGAGCAGTTCTTC. This gives the protein CASSFQGAQDEQFF.

This clone was observed a handful of times. The chain couples TRBV4-2 to TRBJ2-2; a possible D gene is TRBD1 (5 bases). The V end was cut by 2 bases, the J end by 5 bases, with 9 bases between. The CDR3 extends over 14 amino acids. Per germline, CDR1 LGHNA and CDR2 YNFKEQ. The chain's CDR3 is CASSQQGRTGELFF. The CDR3 region has the DNA TGTGCCAGCAGCCAACAGGGAAGAACCGGGGAGCTGTTTTTT.

The chain employs TRBV7-9 and TRBJ1-1; TRBD1 matches 7 bases. Looked up from germline, CDR1 is SEHNR and CDR2 is FQNEAQ (reference sequence). The junction had 14 bases not matched to a gene; V was cut back by 3 bases and J by 4 bases. The CDR3 is made up of 17 amino acids. CDR3 residues: CASSFFRGGGAATEAFF. DNA for the CDR3: TGTGCCAGCAGCTTCTTCAGGGGAGGGGGCGCCGCCACTGAAGCTTTCTTT.

J is TRBJ1-1 and V is TRBV6-5; possibly TRBD1 for D (5 bases). CDR3 size: 15 residues. Trimming stripped 4 bases from V and 4 bases from J, with 16 bases between. Germline V gives CDR1 MNHEY, CDR2 SVGAGI. CDR3 protein: CASSSFASGATEAFF. Here the CDR3 DNA reads TGTGCCAGCAGTTCTTTTGCTTCCGGGGCCACTGAAGCTTTCTTT.

The V gene is TRBV27, the J gene TRBJ1-5; 9 bases line up with TRBD1. Germline CDR1 MNHEY, CDR2 SMNVEV (reference sequence). There are 14 residues in the CDR3. The V and J ends lost 5 bases and 5 bases, in that order; junction bases with no gene match: 4. The CDR3 region is CASSLGQGYQPQHF. In DNA form, the CDR3 reads TGTGCCAGCAGTCTGGGACAGGGCTATCAGCCCCAGCATTTT.

The chain is built from TRBV6-5 and TRBJ2-1; tentatively, D is TRBD1 (6 bases). This CDR3 contains 13 residues. Germline CDR1 is MNHEY and CDR2 is SVGAGI. The V gene lost 5 bases and the J gene lost 5 bases, with 10 bases spanning the gap. CDR3 loop: CASSLRGDNEQFF. Here the CDR3 DNA reads TGTGCCAGCAGTCTCAGGGGAGACAATGAGCAGTTCTTC.

The CDR3 loop reads CASSTLDGDGYTF. The CDR3 nucleotides are TGTGCCAGCAGTACACTGGACGGGGATGGCTACACCTTC. The V gene is TRBV6-1, the J gene TRBJ1-2; D is ambiguous. CDR3 length equals 13 residues. The germline V gene has CDR1 MNHNS and CDR2 SASEGT. Trimming pared 5 bases from V and 6 bases from J, leaving 13 bases between.

As for this clone: A read error may account for a junction end that differs from germline. V usage is TRBV7-7 and J usage is TRBJ2-1; TRBD2 matches 10 bases. Germline V gene lookup returns CDR1 SSHAT and CDR2 FNYEAQ (reference sequence). This CDR3 comprises 16 residues. The CDR3: CASSPSAGGNANEQFF. In DNA, the CDR3 is TGTGCTAGCAGCCCCTCAGCGGGAGGGAATGCAAATGAGCAGTTCTTC.

This rearrangement joins TRBV9 to TRBJ2-1, with 7 bases lining up with TRBD2. V lost 2 bases to trimming and J lost 3 bases; unmatched junction nucleotides: 5. CDR3 size: 15 residues. Germline V gene lookup returns CDR1 SGDLS and CDR2 YYNGEE. The CDR3 loop reads CASSVLPSGYNEQFF. DNA for the CDR3: TGTGCCAGCAGCGTTCTCCCTAGCGGCTACAATGAGCAGTTCTTC.

The J gene is TRBJ1-3, the V gene TRBV5-1; D gene uncertain. Germline CDR1 reads SGHRS; CDR2 reads YFSETQ. The V end was cut by 4 bases, the J end by 0 bases, with 5 bases between. This CDR3 is built from 13 residues. The CDR3 DNA reads as TGCGCCAGCAGCCCGGACTCTGGAAACACCATATATTTT. It is translated as CASSPDSGNTIYF.

The V and J genes are TRBV5-1 and TRBJ1-3; no reliable D call. The CDR3 is 16 residues long. Germline CDR1 is SGHRS and CDR2 is YFSETQ. V was clipped by 0 bases and J by 0 bases, with 10 bases between them. DNA for the CDR3: TGCGCCAGCAGCTTGGGCGGACGGACCTCTGGAAACACCATATATTTT. Protein sequence: CASSLGGRTSGNTIYF.

The V and J genes are TRBV6-6 and TRBJ2-2; no firm D call. CDR3 length: 13 residues. The germline gives CDR1 MNHNY, CDR2 SVGAGI (reference sequence). Trimming left V 2 bases short and J 6 bases short, with 7 bases between. The CDR3 reads CASSYTRPGELFF. The CDR3 DNA is TGTGCCAGCAGTTACACCAGACCCGGGGAGCTGTTTTTT.

The chain employs TRBV30 and TRBJ1-6; possibly TRBD1 for D (5 bases). V lost 0 bases and J lost 6, with 12 bases in between. CDR1 and CDR2 (germline): GTSNPN, SVGIG (reference sequence). This CDR3 is built from 15 residues. Here the CDR3 reads CAWSVPAGPNSPLHF. The CDR3 DNA is TGTGCCTGGAGTGTGCCCGCAGGGCCTAATTCACCCCTCCACTTT.

The J gene is TRBJ2-3, the V gene TRBV7-2; D perhaps matches TRBD1 (6 bases). The length of the CDR3 is 13 residues. The V gene's germline CDR1 is SGHTA and CDR2 FQGNSA. V lost 3 bases and J 3 bases, leaving 7 bases between the germline ends. The CDR3 spells CASSFRGTDTQYF. CDR3 nucleotide sequence: TGTGCCAGCAGCTTCAGGGGAACAGATACGCAGTATTTT.